This T cell receptor beta chain was sequenced for a study of control samples from healthy donors and cancer patients. Per germline, CDR1 MRHNA and CDR2 SNTAGT. The V end was cut by 5 bases, the J end by 4 bases, with 9 bases between. CDR3 size: 13 residues. Profiling relied on immunoSEQ multiplex PCR, and the TCRdb table lists in-frame clones only, not all of them. The sample carries 50,000 to 55,000 clones, 87% recorded once. This chain joins TRBV6-4 and TRBJ1-5; D is ambiguous. This sequence was found in a man aged 60-69 years with head and neck cancer. The sample consisted of PBMCs. DNA of the CDR3: TGTGCCAGCAGTTCACACCAAAATCAGCCCCAGCATTTT. As protein: CASSSHQNQPQHF.